The subject of this entry is one T cell receptor beta chain. This CDR3 is built from 13 residues. Germline CDR1 is MNHEY and CDR2 is SVGAGI. The ends lost 6 bases at V and 6 bases at J; junction bases unmatched: 2. This record comes from a study of blood T cell repertoires in COVID-19. Background on the study: Material from acute and convalescent COVID-19 was sourced from the United States, Italy and Spain. Sources were T cells, B-cell-depleted T cells, or PBMCs; the material itself was cDNA or gDNA.

As originally analysed: Scientists estimated how many nucleated cells there were by amplifying reference gene primers. Produced via immunoSEQ multiplex PCR; TCRdb's table is partial and in-frame only. For V, J and clone size, that table is used; D and trimming come from the DNA. This table has 130,000 to 150,000 clones, about 85% appearing once. This sequence originates from a human donor with acute or convalescent COVID-19. The donor label of this sample is uncertain. Sequencing was done on a sample of peripheral blood. The chain carries TRBV6-5 and TRBJ1-4, with 9 bases that match TRBD1. For the CDR3, the DNA is TGTGCCAGCAGGGGACAGGGTGATGAAAAACTGTTTTTT. Residues: CASRGQGDEKLFF.